This T cell receptor beta chain was identified during a study of PD-L1 blockade in urothelial cancer (dated by TCRdb to 2015 to 2018). Broadly, across the study: All patients started therapy in about 2014 and received atezolizumab 1,200 mg intravenously every 3 weeks. Patients had an ECOG performance status of 0 or 1 and had received between 0 and 3 prior chemotherapy regimens. The study was an exploratory multi-omic analysis of somatic, immune and clinical correlates of response to PD-L1 blockade with atezolizumab in urothelial cancer. Blood samples were analyzed 3 weeks after the start of treatment (second dose) and 6 weeks after the start of treatment. Pretreatment tumor samples, along with matched peripheral blood collected serially before and after atezolizumab treatment, underwent TCR sequencing. Blood samples gave a median of about 150,000 T cells and under 85,000 unique TCRs, with a median clonality of roughly 0.081. About 85% of the 29 patients were males with bladder-origin urothelial cancer, and about 65% of the 29 reported a prior smoking history. Just over 28 patients had pretreatment blood TCR-seq, some 24 had at least one posttreatment blood collection, and some 24 had tumor TCR-seq. Durable clinical benefit meant progression-free survival longer than 6 months, and TCR features were also tested against progression-free and overall survival. Under ten patients reached durable clinical benefit, while 15 to 20 patients did not. In the same patients, pretreatment tumors underwent whole exome sequencing and RNA sequencing in addition to TCR sequencing.

The CDR3 holds 13 amino acids from the cysteine to the phenylalanine. Kept here is only the CDR3 DNA, which spans 39 bases and is read in frame from base 1. To estimate absolute template abundance from read counts, synthetic TCR analog templates were spiked into each PCR. The immunoSEQ assay used bias-controlled V and J gene primers to amplify TCRbeta CDR3 regions from genomic DNA. Rearranged TCRbeta segments were sequenced at approximately 20X coverage. On the study's bioinformatics: Clustering was used to correct sequencing errors, and CDR3s were annotated against IMGT so that V, D and J genes could be assigned. Only productive TCRbeta rearrangements were used in downstream analyses, excluding out-of-frame or stop-codon sequences. To compute clonality, Shannon entropy was normalized by the log of the number of unique productive sequences and then subtracted from one. Fisher's exact test with Benjamini-Hochberg correction, at a threshold of adjusted p below 0.01, was used to find clones that differed between time points or between blood and tumor. TCRdb's version of the immuneACCESS table is confined to in-frame rearrangements and falls short of the full clone set. An unresolved V gene accounts for under half of the shortfall where checked; the remainder is of unknown origin. V, J and clone size were drawn from that table, and D and trimming were deduced from the DNA. This sample lists tens of thousands of clones; 90% were detected once. The ten largest clones capture 1.5% to 2% of the sample.

A word on this clone: Its antigen is currently not known. Base qualities are missing; no much larger clone stands one base away.

What the authors observed across the whole study: A pretreatment peripheral blood TCR clonality below the median was linked to improved progression-free and overall survival. Because of the small sample size (n ≈ 31) and the many exploratory analyses performed, the results are intended to be regarded as hypothesis-generating. Among patients with durable benefit, tumor-associated TCR clones showed greater expansion in peripheral blood 3 weeks after treatment started (n of about 21, p = 0.022).

The time point label corresponds to: pretreatment peripheral blood. A total of roughly 30 patients with locally advanced or metastatic urothelial carcinoma, treated at Memorial Sloan Kettering on a trial protocol, made up the cohort. Peripheral blood mononuclear cells were collected pretreatment and during treatment, with between 1 and 8 total time points obtained per patient. The Qiagen DNeasy Blood extraction kit was used to purify genomic DNA from total PBMCs and from tumor samples. PBMCs were collected pretreatment and during treatment and were isolated and stored as previously described. The source was PBMCs, collected around atezolizumab (anti-PD-L1) treatment. This TCR derives from a man aged 60-69 years with urothelial cancer. The rearrangement combines TRBV21-1 with TRBJ2-1; the table's D call TRBD2 went unverified against the DNA. TRBV21-1 is deemed a pseudogene. This receptor carries the CDR3 CASYLAGNNEQFF. The DNA sequence is as follows: TGTGCCAGCTACCTAGCGGGCAACAATGAGCAGTTCTTC.